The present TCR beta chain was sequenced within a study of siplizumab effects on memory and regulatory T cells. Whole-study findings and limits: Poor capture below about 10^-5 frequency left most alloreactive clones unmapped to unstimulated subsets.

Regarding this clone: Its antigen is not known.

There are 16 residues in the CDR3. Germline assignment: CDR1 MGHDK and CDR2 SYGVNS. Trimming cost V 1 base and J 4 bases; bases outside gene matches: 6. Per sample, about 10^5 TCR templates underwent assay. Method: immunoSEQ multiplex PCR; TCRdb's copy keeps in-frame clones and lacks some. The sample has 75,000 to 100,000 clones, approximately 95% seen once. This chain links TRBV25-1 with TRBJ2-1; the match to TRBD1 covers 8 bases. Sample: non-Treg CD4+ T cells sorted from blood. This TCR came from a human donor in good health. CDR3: CASSEFGQGYYNEQFF. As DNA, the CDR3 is TGTGCCAGCAGTGAATTCGGACAGGGCTATTACAATGAGCAGTTCTTC.